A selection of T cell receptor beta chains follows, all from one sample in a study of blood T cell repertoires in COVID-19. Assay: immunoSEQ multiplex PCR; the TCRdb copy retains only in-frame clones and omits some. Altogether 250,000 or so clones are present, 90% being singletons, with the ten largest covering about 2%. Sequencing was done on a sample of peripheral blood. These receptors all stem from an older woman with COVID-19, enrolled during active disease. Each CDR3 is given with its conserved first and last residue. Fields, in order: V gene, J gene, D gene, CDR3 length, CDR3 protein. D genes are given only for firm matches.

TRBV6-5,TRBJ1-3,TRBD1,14,CASSSWDSGNTIYF
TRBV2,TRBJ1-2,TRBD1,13,CASSDTGAYGYTF
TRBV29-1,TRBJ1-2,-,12,CSGTGPGRGYTF
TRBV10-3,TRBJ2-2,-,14,CAVEPGQNTGELFF
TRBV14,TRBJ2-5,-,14,CASSQEIRRETQYF
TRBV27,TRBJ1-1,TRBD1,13,CASRVTGGTEAFF
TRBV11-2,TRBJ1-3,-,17,CASSLNGQTLSGNTIYF
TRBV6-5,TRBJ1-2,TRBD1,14,CASSYGDRGDGYTF
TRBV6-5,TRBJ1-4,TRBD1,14,CASRLQGAGEKLFF
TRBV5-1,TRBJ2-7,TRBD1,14,CASSPGTVEYEQYF
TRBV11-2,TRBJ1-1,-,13,CASSQQWATEAFF
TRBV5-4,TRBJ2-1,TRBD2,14,CASSFGLAGDEQFF
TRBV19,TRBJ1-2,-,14,CASSIGSGTYGYTF
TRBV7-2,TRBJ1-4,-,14,CASSLGLTNEKLFF
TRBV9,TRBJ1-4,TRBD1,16,CASSVLRGQGDEKLFF
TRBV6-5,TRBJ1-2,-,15,CASSYGAGINYGYTF
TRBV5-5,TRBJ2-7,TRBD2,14,CASSLVREGYEQYF
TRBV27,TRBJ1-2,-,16,CASNGHIRGGNYGYTF
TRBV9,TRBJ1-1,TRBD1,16,CASSPRTGGRNTEAFF
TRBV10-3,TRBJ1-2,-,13,CAISVDRTSGYTF
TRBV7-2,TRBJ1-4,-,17,CASSLGSGEPLGEKLFF
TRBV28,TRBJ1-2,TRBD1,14,CASSPQGGVDGYTF
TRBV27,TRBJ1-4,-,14,CASSFTSINEKLFF
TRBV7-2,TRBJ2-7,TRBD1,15,CASSLGQGVPYEQYF
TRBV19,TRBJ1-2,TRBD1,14,CASKGTGANYGYTF
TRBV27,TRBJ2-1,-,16,CASRANSQSPYNEQFF
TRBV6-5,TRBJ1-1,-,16,CASSYGAGYENTEAFF
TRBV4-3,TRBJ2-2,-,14,CASSQDGDTGELFF
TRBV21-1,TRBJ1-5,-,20,CASSKDPQPQWPGPNQPQHF
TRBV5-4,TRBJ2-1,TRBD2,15,CASSFGASGGVEQFF
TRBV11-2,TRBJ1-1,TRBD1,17,CASSPGTGGLDATEAFF
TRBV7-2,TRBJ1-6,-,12,CASSLERSPLHF
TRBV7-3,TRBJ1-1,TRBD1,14,CASSPQGGQGRAFF
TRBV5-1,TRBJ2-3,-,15,CASSLDSGGGDTQYF
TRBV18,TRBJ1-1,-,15,CASSPPAGLNTEAFF
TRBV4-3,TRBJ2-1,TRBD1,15,CASSTHPGQLNEQFF
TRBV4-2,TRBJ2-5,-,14,CASSQLRVQETQYF
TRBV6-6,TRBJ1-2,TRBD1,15,CASSYRTGGDYGYTF
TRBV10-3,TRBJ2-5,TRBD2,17,CAISESSSGGVQETQYF
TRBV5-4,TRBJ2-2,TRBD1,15,CASSSGQGHTGELFF
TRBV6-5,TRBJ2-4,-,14,CAIQSLLAKNIQYF
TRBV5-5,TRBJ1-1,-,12,CASSSNGGLAFF
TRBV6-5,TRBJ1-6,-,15,CASSRLGRGGSPLHF